These T cell receptor beta chains were read from a single sample in a study of radiation and T cells in renal cell carcinoma. This table comes from immunoSEQ multiplex PCR, and its TCRdb copy is limited to in-frame clones, with some not included. This table has some 64,000 clones, approximately 80% appearing once. Sequences were derived from blood, sampled from a patient whose treatment included radiotherapy and nephrectomy. All receptors derive from a man in his 60s with renal cell carcinoma. Both conserved end residues are part of each CDR3. The order of the fields is clone size, J gene, D gene, V gene, CDR3 protein, CDR3 DNA. D genes are given only for firm matches. Only part of the rows carry a size: once, few, many, or a class if the clone is expanded.

>NA|TRBJ1-2|NA|TRBV6-6
CASSSQVTDYGYTF
TGTGCCAGCAGTTCGCAGGTGACTGACTATGGCTACACCTTC
>once|TRBJ2-3|TRBD1|TRBV7-2
CASSSQGVADTQYF
TGTGCCAGCAGCTCCCAGGGGGTGGCAGATACGCAGTATTTT
>NA|TRBJ2-1|NA|TRBV9
CASSARADTDEQFF
TGTGCCAGCAGCGCGAGGGCAGACACGGATGAGCAGTTCTTC
>NA|TRBJ2-3|NA|TRBV5-1
CASSLFPGGQTDTQYF
TGCGCCAGCAGCTTGTTCCCCGGGGGACAAACAGATACTCAGTATTTT
>NA|TRBJ1-1|NA|TRBV19
CASRFSDRRSAHTEAFF
TGTGCCAGTAGATTTTCTGACCGCAGGTCAGCGCACACTGAAGCTTTCTTT
>once|TRBJ2-3|NA|TRBV5-1
CASSASGWITSSTDTQYF
TGCGCCAGCAGCGCCTCCGGGTGGATAACTTCTAGCACAGATACGCAGTATTTT
>NA|TRBJ1-1|NA|TRBV29-1
CSVPSTGNTEAFF
TGCAGCGTCCCCTCCACAGGGAACACTGAAGCTTTCTTT
>NA|TRBJ2-2|NA|TRBV14
CASSQEDPGELFF
TGTGCCAGCAGCCAAGAAGATCCCGGGGAGCTGTTTTTT
>NA|TRBJ2-5|NA|TRBV19
CATSTGSGETQYF
TGTGCCACAAGTACAGGGTCCGGTGAGACCCAGTACTTC
>NA|TRBJ1-5|NA|TRBV6-6
CASIKDGRQPQHF
TGTGCCAGCATTAAGGATGGTCGGCAGCCCCAGCATTTT
>NA|TRBJ2-5|TRBD2|TRBV29-1
CSVEGTSARDQETQYF
TGCAGCGTTGAGGGGACTAGCGCGAGGGACCAAGAGACCCAGTACTTC
>NA|TRBJ2-1|TRBD2|TRBV4-3
CASSQGSGTSLDEQFF
TGCGCCAGCAGCCAAGGATCCGGGACTAGCCTCGATGAGCAGTTCTTC
>NA|TRBJ2-5|TRBD2|TRBV5-6
CASSPPGLAVYQETQYF
TGTGCCAGCAGCCCTCCGGGACTAGCGGTTTACCAAGAGACCCAGTACTTC
>NA|TRBJ2-2|NA|TRBV6-4
CASGRNTGELFF
TGTGCCAGCGGACGGAACACCGGGGAGCTGTTTTTT
>NA|TRBJ1-1|TRBD1|TRBV6-6
CASSYRTGGDTEAFF
TGTGCCAGCAGTTATAGGACAGGGGGGGACACTGAAGCTTTCTTT
>once|TRBJ2-2|NA|TRBV10-2
CASSEPGSGELFF
TGCGCCAGCAGTGAGCCAGGATCCGGGGAGCTGTTTTTT